These 21 T cell receptor beta chains originate from one sample sequenced in a study of T cell changes during pregnancy in multiple sclerosis. The repertoire was sequenced with immunoSEQ multiplex PCR; TCRdb's copy has only in-frame clones and lacks some. The table lists about 55,000 clones, 94% of them singletons. This specimen was CD8+ T cells from peripheral blood mononuclear cells, taken in the third trimester of pregnancy. The receptors come from a female donor with multiple sclerosis, enrolled in a pregnancy study.

The chain has TRBV10-3 and TRBJ2-1; D call uncertain. CDR1 ENHRY and CDR2 SYGVKD come from the germline V gene. This CDR3 comprises 13 residues. The V and J ends lost 2 bases and 4 bases respectively, with 6 bases between them. The CDR3 bases are TGTGCCATCAGTGAGGGCCCATACAATGAGCAGTTCTTC. This translates into CAISEGPYNEQFF.

The chain uses TRBV7-9 and TRBJ2-7, with 7 bases that match TRBD2. The CDR3 length is 15 residues. The V segment lost 5 bases and the J segment 0 bases; nucleotides outside the gene matches: 7. CDR1 is SEHNR, CDR2 FQNEAQ, per germline (reference sequence). Here the CDR3 DNA reads TGTGCCAGCAGCGGGAGGGACCGAGGCTCCTACGAGCAGTACTTC. This translates into CASSGRDRGSYEQYF.

This chain's CDR3 is CASSLTQGGMSYEQYF. The CDR3, as DNA: TGTGCCAGTAGTCTAACCCAGGGCGGGATGTCTTACGAGCAGTACTTC. V is TRBV19 and J is TRBJ2-7, with D possibly matching TRBD2 (6 bases). Trimming removed 5 bases from V and 4 bases from J, with 21 bases in between. This CDR3 is built from 16 residues. Germline loops: CDR1 LNHDA, CDR2 SQIVND (reference sequence).

Here the CDR3 DNA reads TGTGCCAGCAGCAAAGCGGGCACAGGGAGGGTTGAAAAACTGTTTTTT. Translation: CASSKAGTGRVEKLFF. The chain uses TRBV21-1 and TRBJ1-4. TRBV21-1 is listed as a pseudogene. CDR3 length equals 16 residues.

The CDR3 is CASSSTSGGGYEQFF. The CDR3 DNA reads as TGTGCCAGCAGCTCTACTAGCGGAGGGGGATATGAGCAGTTCTTC. J is TRBJ2-1 and V is TRBV7-9, with 8 bases fitting TRBD2. This CDR3 comprises 15 residues. CDR1 is SEHNR and CDR2 is FQNEAQ in the germline V gene (reference sequence). Trimming at V came to 4 bases and at J to 8 bases, leaving 10 bases not matched to a gene.

This clone was counted once. This rearrangement joins TRBV13 to TRBJ1-3, with TRBD1 matching 10 bases. The CDR3 runs 15 residues. The germline V gene encodes CDR1 PRHDT and CDR2 FYEKMQ (reference sequence). V lost 2 bases to trimming and J lost 6 bases; unmatched junction nucleotides: 4. CDR3 in DNA: TGTGCCAGCAGCTTAAGCGGACAGGGGGAAAACACCATATATTTT. Its protein product is CASSLSGQGENTIYF. The entire variable domain, with the rest obtained from reference TRBV13 and TRBJ1-3, is as follows: AAGVIQSPRHLIKEKRETATLKCYPIPRHDTVYWYQQGPGQDPQFLISFYEKMQSDKGSIPDRFSAQQFSDYHSELNMSSLELGDSALYFCASSLSGQGENTIYFGEGSWLTVV.

The table lists this clone with a count of one. This chain connects TRBV28 to TRBJ1-2; 8 bases agree with TRBD1. CDR1 is MDHEN, CDR2 SYDVKM, per germline. The V gene end was trimmed by 6 bases and the J gene end by 8 bases; junction bases not matched to a gene: 8. This CDR3 spans 13 amino acids. The CDR3 nucleotides are TGTGCCAGCAGCTGGCAGGGGGCGGGCGGCTACACCTTC. This gives the protein CASSWQGAGGYTF.

The chain is built from TRBV7-9 and TRBJ2-1; 9 bases align to TRBD1. The trim removed 1 base at V and 4 bases at J, leaving 8 bases unmatched. The germline V gene encodes CDR1 SEHNR and CDR2 FQNEAQ (reference sequence). The CDR3 loop spans 17 amino acids. This chain's CDR3 is CASSLDRGRALYNEQFF. CDR3 coding DNA: TGTGCCAGCAGCTTAGACAGGGGGCGAGCTTTGTACAATGAGCAGTTCTTC.

This clone was seen only once. The chain joins TRBV5-5 to TRBJ1-4; maybe TRBD1 (5 bases). CDR1 and CDR2 (germline): SGHKS, YYEKEE (reference sequence). The CDR3 has 16 amino acids. V lost 4 bases, J lost 3 bases, and 16 bases lay in between. The CDR3 sequence is CASSLDGALANEKLFF. The CDR3 DNA is TGTGCCAGCAGCCTGGATGGGGCTTTGGCTAATGAAAAACTGTTTTTT.

The rearrangement joins TRBV2 to TRBJ1-1; D possibly corresponds to TRBD1 (5 bases). The germline V gene has CDR1 SNHLY and CDR2 FYNNEI. The CDR3 loop spans 13 amino acids. The V gene lost 6 bases and the J gene lost 5 bases, with 13 bases spanning the gap. The CDR3 reads CASSITGSTEAFF. DNA of the CDR3: TGTGCCAGCAGCATTACAGGCTCTACTGAAGCTTTCTTT.

Only one count was recorded for this clone. The V and J genes are TRBV30 and TRBJ1-5, with a possible D match to TRBD1 (6 bases). V was pared by 4 bases and J by 1 base, with 8 bases between. This CDR3 contains 13 residues. Germline V CDR1 and CDR2: GTSNPN, SVGIG (reference sequence). The CDR3 region has the DNA TGTGCCTGGAACGGACAGAGCAATCAGCCCCAGCATTTT. Amino acid sequence: CAWNGQSNQPQHF.

V and J are TRBV27 and TRBJ2-7; weak D call: TRBD2 (6 bases). This CDR3 has 13 amino acids. The V and J ends lost 1 base and 5 bases respectively, with 9 bases between them. Germline V gives CDR1 MNHEY, CDR2 SMNVEV (reference sequence). The CDR3 loop reads CASSLWWGDEQYF. The CDR3 DNA reads as TGTGCCAGCAGTTTATGGTGGGGGGACGAGCAGTACTTC.

The chain combines TRBV5-6 with TRBJ2-7; D ambiguous. Trimming removed 1 base from V and 5 bases from J, with 10 bases in between. The CDR3 length is 13 residues. Germline CDR1 SGHDT, CDR2 YYEEEE. CDR3 in DNA: TGTGCCAGCAGCTTGATAGCAGATGACGAGCAGTACTTC. Protein sequence: CASSLIADDEQYF.

This rearrangement joins TRBV13 to TRBJ1-4; 10 bases agree with TRBD1. Per germline, CDR1 PRHDT and CDR2 FYEKMQ (reference sequence). This CDR3 comprises 15 residues. The J segment lost 8 bases and the V segment lost 0 bases, leaving 3 bases of the junction unmatched. The CDR3 is CASSLGGQGDEKLFF. The CDR3 DNA is TGTGCCAGCAGCTTAGGTGGACAGGGGGACGAAAAACTGTTTTTT.

The J gene is TRBJ2-7, the V gene TRBV5-1, with TRBD1 identical over 10 bases. Germline CDR1 and CDR2: SGHRS and YFSETQ. The CDR3 runs to 14 residues. The V segment lost 4 bases and the J segment 2 bases; nucleotides outside the gene matches: 3. The CDR3, as DNA: TGCGCCAGCAGCACCGGGACAGGGGCCTACGAGCAGTACTTC. This translates into CASSTGTGAYEQYF.

CDR3 loop: CASSTRLAGAEETQYF. CDR3 sequence (DNA): TGTGCCAGCAGCACTCGACTAGCGGGAGCAGAGGAGACCCAGTACTTC. This rearrangement joins TRBV13 to TRBJ2-5, with TRBD2 matching over 12 bases. There are 16 residues in the CDR3. The V gene's germline CDR1 is PRHDT and CDR2 FYEKMQ (reference sequence). V lost 5 bases to trimming and J lost 5 bases; unmatched junction nucleotides: 9. Full variable domain (rest looked up from reference TRBV13 and TRBJ2-5): AAGVIQSPRHLIKEKRETATLKCYPIPRHDTVYWYQQGPGQDPQFLISFYEKMQSDKGSIPDRFSAQQFSDYHSELNMSSLELGDSALYFCASSTRLAGAEETQYFGPGTRLLVL.

This chain joins TRBV4-1 and TRBJ1-2; D is possibly TRBD1 (6 bases). This CDR3 is 15 amino acids long. Germline assignment: CDR1 MGHRA and CDR2 YSYEKL. Trimming left V 3 bases short and J 2 bases short, with 13 bases between. The CDR3 DNA follows: TGCGCCAGCAGCCACGAACAGCAGGGGAACTATGGCTACACCTTC. The encoded protein is CASSHEQQGNYGYTF.

This CDR3 reads CASSQVWRESYNEQFF. DNA for the CDR3: TGCGCCAGCAGCCAAGTTTGGAGGGAGTCCTACAATGAGCAGTTCTTC. This chain connects TRBV4-3 to TRBJ2-1; a weak D match, TRBD2 (6 bases). V shed 1 base and J shed 1 base, with 11 bases lying between them. Germline lookup yields CDR1 LGHNA and CDR2 YSLEER. The CDR3 contains 16 residues.

The chain links TRBV27 to TRBJ2-1, with D possibly being TRBD2 (5 bases). Germline CDR1 is MNHEY and CDR2 is SMNVEV (reference sequence). The V gene lost 8 bases and the J gene lost 9 bases, with 14 bases spanning the gap. The CDR3 has 12 amino acids. The CDR3 DNA reads as TGTGCCAGCGCCCTTTCTAGCTTTGAGCAGTTCTTC. Amino acids: CASALSSFEQFF.

Sample share makes this clone medium-sized. This chain links TRBV6-6 with TRBJ2-7; D perhaps matches TRBD1 (5 bases). Germline values: CDR1 MNHNY, CDR2 SVGAGI (reference sequence). The CDR3 has 15 amino acids. Trimming took off 0 bases at V and 3 bases at J, with 12 bases between the two ends. Here the CDR3 reads CASSYSFDRDYEQYF. In DNA, the CDR3 is TGTGCCAGCAGTTACTCCTTCGACAGAGACTACGAGCAGTACTTC.

This chain uses TRBV28 with TRBJ1-1, with 7 bases aligning to TRBD1. The germline CDR1 and CDR2 sequences are MDHEN and SYDVKM. J was trimmed by 2 bases and V by 4 bases; bases with no gene match: 4. The CDR3 consists of 14 residues. This chain's CDR3 is CASSWDSENTEAFF. The CDR3 DNA reads TGTGCCAGCAGTTGGGACAGCGAAAACACTGAAGCTTTCTTT.